A selection of T cell receptor beta chains follows, all from one sample in a study of shared clonotypes between healthy human individuals. Clones were sequenced by immunoSEQ multiplex PCR, and TCRdb holds only the in-frame ones, with some missing. The data contain 520,000 or so clones, around 79% of them singletons. Sequenced: PBMCs. All receptors come from a woman in her 40s in good health. Some clones in this sample may be carry-over from other donors' samples. The CDR3 runs from the conserved cysteine through the conserved F or W. A D gene is named only where the DNA matches it firmly. Size is stated for part of the rows, as once, few or many counts, or as a class when the clone is expanded.

abundance: -; v_gene: TRBV28; j_gene: TRBJ1-2; d_gene: TRBD1; CDR3nt: TGTGCCAGCAAGAGTACAGGGGACTATGGCTACACCTTC; CDR3aa: CASKSTGDYGYTF
abundance: once; v_gene: TRBV19; j_gene: TRBJ2-6; d_gene: -; CDR3nt: TGTGCCAGTAGTATAGTGAGGCCCCCTGGGGCCAACGTCCTGACTTTC; CDR3aa: CASSIVRPPGANVLTF
abundance: -; v_gene: TRBV6-5; j_gene: TRBJ2-1; d_gene: TRBD2; CDR3nt: TGTGCCAGCAGTGCCAGCGGGAACTCCTACAATGAGCAGTTCTTC; CDR3aa: CASSASGNSYNEQFF
abundance: -; v_gene: TRBV19; j_gene: TRBJ2-3; d_gene: -; CDR3nt: TGTGCCAGTAGTATGACAGGTGATCCCACAGATACGCAGTATTTT; CDR3aa: CASSMTGDPTDTQYF
abundance: -; v_gene: TRBV5-1; j_gene: TRBJ2-1; d_gene: TRBD2; CDR3nt: TGCGCCAGCAGCTTGTTCGTATGGACTAGTGGAACCAATGAGCAGTTCTTC; CDR3aa: CASSLFVWTSGTNEQFF
abundance: -; v_gene: TRBV7-2; j_gene: TRBJ2-1; d_gene: -; CDR3nt: TGTGCCAGCAGCCTGACTAGCAATGAGCAGTTCTTC; CDR3aa: CASSLTSNEQFF
abundance: -; v_gene: TRBV7-2; j_gene: TRBJ2-5; d_gene: TRBD2; CDR3nt: TGTGCCAGCAGAACTGCGGGAGGGCTAGAGACCCAGTACTTC; CDR3aa: CASRTAGGLETQYF
abundance: once; v_gene: TRBV23-1; j_gene: TRBJ2-6; d_gene: -; CDR3nt: TGCGCCAACCCCAGTAAAAACCTTGGGGCCAACGTCCTGACTTTC; CDR3aa: CANPSKNLGANVLTF
abundance: few; v_gene: TRBV15; j_gene: TRBJ1-2; d_gene: TRBD1; CDR3nt: TGTGCCACCAGTCACGACAGGGCTGGCTACACCTTC; CDR3aa: CATSHDRAGYTF
abundance: -; v_gene: TRBV28; j_gene: TRBJ2-1; d_gene: TRBD2; CDR3nt: TGTGCCAGCACCCCTAGCGGGAGGGCCAAAGTCAATGAGCAGTTCTTC; CDR3aa: CASTPSGRAKVNEQFF
abundance: -; v_gene: TRBV28; j_gene: TRBJ2-1; d_gene: -; CDR3nt: TGTGCCAGCAGTACTTATGGGGCCCTTTTGGGGGGCCAGTCACTCAATGAGCAGTTCTTC; CDR3aa: CASSTYGALLGGQSLNEQFF
abundance: few; v_gene: TRBV9; j_gene: TRBJ2-2; d_gene: TRBD2; CDR3nt: TGTGCCAGCAGCGTACTTGCGGGAGGAGACACCGGGGAGCTGTTTTTT; CDR3aa: CASSVLAGGDTGELFF
abundance: many; v_gene: TRBV11-2; j_gene: TRBJ1-2; d_gene: TRBD1; CDR3nt: TGTGCCAGCAGCTCATCCGGGACAGCGGCCAGCTATGGCTACACCTTC; CDR3aa: CASSSSGTAASYGYTF
abundance: -; v_gene: TRBV10-3; j_gene: TRBJ1-5; d_gene: -; CDR3nt: TGTGCCATCAGTGAGTCTAGGGGACAGCCCCAGCATTTT; CDR3aa: CAISESRGQPQHF
abundance: -; v_gene: TRBV29-1; j_gene: TRBJ2-7; d_gene: -; CDR3nt: TGCAGCGCGGTAGGGCAGGAAATCGGCGGGCAGTACTTC; CDR3aa: CSAVGQEIGGQYF
abundance: -; v_gene: TRBV28; j_gene: TRBJ2-7; d_gene: TRBD2; CDR3nt: TGTGCCAGCAGTTTTAGAGGACTAGCGGTGCTCGAGCAGTACTTC; CDR3aa: CASSFRGLAVLEQYF
abundance: -; v_gene: TRBV9; j_gene: TRBJ2-3; d_gene: TRBD2; CDR3nt: TGTGCCAGCAGCGTAGGAGGGCTAGCGGATAGCACAGATACGCAGTATTTT; CDR3aa: CASSVGGLADSTDTQYF
abundance: -; v_gene: TRBV28; j_gene: TRBJ2-1; d_gene: TRBD2; CDR3nt: TGTGCCAGCAGAAGAGCGGGAAACTCCTACAATGAGCAGTTCTTC; CDR3aa: CASRRAGNSYNEQFF
abundance: medium-sized; v_gene: TRBV4-2; j_gene: TRBJ1-2; d_gene: TRBD1; CDR3nt: TGTGCCAGCAGCCACGCCACCCCTGACAGGGTTCCTGGCTATGGCTACACCTTC; CDR3aa: CASSHATPDRVPGYGYTF
abundance: once; v_gene: TRBV6-8; j_gene: TRBJ2-7; d_gene: TRBD1; CDR3nt: TGTGCCAGCAGTTACTCGGACAGGGAAACCTACGAGCAGTACTTC; CDR3aa: CASSYSDRETYEQYF